This is a list of T cell receptor beta chains from one sample in a study of a mutant IDH1 vaccine in newly diagnosed glioma. Measured with immunoSEQ multiplex PCR; TCRdb has only the in-frame clones, and not every one. This sample has over 30,000 clones, with about 80% found just once. Here the sequenced sample was peripheral blood mononuclear cells (PBMCs), taken from a glioma patient treated with radiotherapy, temozolomide or both. The receptors here all came from a man in his fifties with glioma. Some clones in this sample may be carry-over from other donors' samples. Each CDR3 is given with its conserved first and last residue. D genes are given only for firm matches. Clone sizes are given selectively: once, few, many, or a class where the clone is expanded.

TRBV5-5	TRBD1	TRBJ1-1	.	TGTGCCAGCAGCTCCACAGGGGGGGGGAACACTGAAGCTTTCTTT	CASSSTGGGNTEAFF
TRBV2	TRBD1	TRBJ1-5	.	TGTGCCAGCGACCGGGACAGGGAGGGTCAGCCCCAGCATTTT	CASDRDREGQPQHF
TRBV2	.	TRBJ1-2	.	TGTGCCAGCAGGACAAACGCCTATGGCTACACCTTC	CASRTNAYGYTF
TRBV7-9	.	TRBJ2-1	.	TGTGCCAGCAGCTCGAGGGGAACCGGGTCTAATGAGCAGTTCTTC	CASSSRGTGSNEQFF
TRBV5-6	.	TRBJ2-1	.	TGTGCCAGCAGCTTCCGAATAAATGAGCAGTTCTTC	CASSFRINEQFF
TRBV19	.	TRBJ1-1	.	TGTGCCAGTAGTATAGATTTAGTCCGCCGCGGACACCCCGAAGCTTTCTTT	CASSIDLVRRGHPEAFF
TRBV5-4	.	TRBJ1-4	once	TGTGCCAGCAGCCGGACGGACCCCCTATTGACTGAAAAACTGTTTTTT	CASSRTDPLLTEKLFF
TRBV19	.	TRBJ2-3	.	TGTGCCTCCCGGAAGGCGTGGGGGAGAAACGGGTATACGCAGTATTTT	CASRKAWGRNGYTQYF
TRBV2	.	TRBJ2-7	.	TGTGCCAGCGGTGGTTGGCAGTACTTC	CASGGWQYF
TRBV6-5	.	TRBJ2-7	.	TGTGCCAGCAGTCTCGGGACTGATACCTACGAGCAGTACTTC	CASSLGTDTYEQYF
TRBV5-8	TRBD2	TRBJ2-7	.	TGTGCCAGCAGCGAAACTAGCGGGAGGGCCTTAATCGTTCTAAACGAGCAGTACTTC	CASSETSGRALIVLNEQYF